One and the same sample provided the 26 T cell receptor beta chains below, sequenced in a study of blood T cell repertoires in COVID-19. Method: immunoSEQ multiplex PCR; TCRdb's copy keeps in-frame clones and lacks some. This table holds tens of thousands of clones, about 89% found once. Sequences were obtained from peripheral blood. The origin of the receptors is a man between 60 and 75 years old with acute or convalescent COVID-19.

The J gene is TRBJ2-7, the V gene TRBV3-1 (or the pseudogene TRBV3-2); the match to TRBD1 covers 10 bases. V lost 3 bases to trimming and J lost 4 bases; unmatched junction nucleotides: 9. CDR1 is LGHDT and CDR2 is YNNKEL in the germline V gene (reference sequence). The CDR3 totals 16 residues. The CDR3 is CASSQDSTGGGYEQYF. The CDR3 DNA sequence: TGTGCCAGCAGCCAGGATTCGACAGGGGGCGGGTACGAGCAGTACTTC.

This chain joins TRBV4-1 and TRBJ2-7, with TRBD1 matching 7 bases. Germline V gives CDR1 MGHRA, CDR2 YSYEKL. Unmatched junction bases numbered 11, after V lost 0 bases and J lost 6 bases. The CDR3 spans 16 residues. The CDR3 reads CASSQEGHLRGLEQYF. CDR3 DNA: TGCGCCAGCAGCCAAGAGGGACATCTTAGGGGGCTCGAGCAGTACTTC.

This chain links TRBV7-2 with TRBJ2-7; D remains unclear. The CDR3 runs 11 residues. V lost 5 bases and J 3 bases, leaving 5 bases between the germline ends. CDR1 and CDR2 from the germline V gene are SGHTA and FQGNSA. Here the CDR3 reads CASSPNYEQYF. In DNA form, the CDR3 reads TGTGCCAGCAGCCCTAACTACGAGCAGTACTTC.

The V and J genes are TRBV7-3 and TRBJ1-1; D ambiguous. Between the trimmed V and J ends, which lost 6 bases and 3 bases, there was a span of 11 bases. Germline assignment: CDR1 SGHTA and CDR2 FQGTGA. CDR3 size: 13 residues. The CDR3 region is CASRLMRDTEAFF. CDR3 coding DNA: TGTGCCAGCAGGCTCATGAGGGACACTGAAGCTTTCTTT.

The chain carries TRBV30 and TRBJ2-1, with D perhaps TRBD1 (6 bases). There are 12 residues in the CDR3. V lost 8 bases and J 0 bases, leaving 8 bases between the germline ends. Looked up from germline, CDR1 is GTSNPN and CDR2 is SVGIG (reference sequence). Written as DNA, the CDR3 is TGTGCCCAGGGGTTCTCCTACAATGAGCAGTTCTTC. Protein product: CAQGFSYNEQFF.

The rearrangement uses TRBV7-9 and TRBJ2-1, with TRBD2 matching 12 bases. The CDR3 is made up of 17 amino acids. Germline assignment: CDR1 SEHNR and CDR2 FQNEAQ (reference sequence). V lost 5 bases and J lost 0; bases outside the gene matches: 5. The CDR3 is CASSPSSGGVSYNEQFF. CDR3 bases: TGTGCCAGCAGCCCCTCTAGCGGGGGGGTCTCCTACAATGAGCAGTTCTTC.

The chain recombines TRBV2 with TRBJ1-3; the D is unclear. This CDR3 comprises 15 residues. The V and J ends lost 6 bases and 2 bases respectively, with 14 bases between them. Germline lookup yields CDR1 SNHLY and CDR2 FYNNEI. The CDR3 coding sequence is TGTGCCAGCAGATGGTCGGGTACGCCTGGAAACACCATATATTTT. This encodes CASRWSGTPGNTIYF.

The chain carries TRBV24-1 and TRBJ2-3; 8 bases match TRBD1. CDR1 and CDR2 (germline): KGHDR, SFDVKD. V shed 3 bases and J 2 bases; nucleotides not matched to a gene: 6. This CDR3 has 16 residues. The chain's CDR3 is CATSDQAGGFTDTQYF. CDR3 bases: TGTGCCACCAGTGATCAAGCAGGGGGCTTCACAGATACGCAGTATTTT.

This clone was detected only once. The chain links TRBV10-3 to TRBJ2-1, with D possibly TRBD1 on 6 matching bases. Germline values: CDR1 ENHRY, CDR2 SYGVKD. With 0 bases removed from V and 9 bases from J, the gap between germline ends came to 15 bases. The CDR3 runs 15 residues. For the CDR3, the DNA is TGTGCCATCAGTGAGTCGTGGCAGGGGCGCGGTGAGCAGTTCTTC. This gives the protein CAISESWQGRGEQFF.

The chain carries TRBV3-1 (or the pseudogene TRBV3-2) and TRBJ2-1; D possibly corresponds to TRBD2 (5 bases). The CDR3 sequence is 15 residues long. V lost 0 bases to trimming and J lost 8 bases, with 14 bases between them. Germline V gene lookup returns CDR1 LGHDT and CDR2 YNNKEL (reference sequence). CDR3 sequence: CASSQDERLRDEQFF. In DNA, the CDR3 is TGTGCCAGCAGCCAAGATGAGAGACTGAGGGATGAGCAGTTCTTC.

V is TRBV4-1 and J is TRBJ1-4, with a possible D match to TRBD1 (5 bases). Trimming shortened V by 0 bases and J by 10 bases, and 18 bases separated the two germline ends. This CDR3 spans 16 amino acids. Germline-derived CDR1 and CDR2 are MGHRA and YSYEKL. The CDR3: CASSQEPGQGKGKLFF. The CDR3 bases are TGCGCCAGCAGCCAAGAGCCCGGCCAGGGAAAGGGAAAACTGTTTTTT.

The chain joins TRBV6-4 to TRBJ1-5; 7 nucleotides line up with TRBD1. Germline V gives CDR1 MRHNA, CDR2 SNTAGT. V shed 2 bases and J 2 bases; nucleotides not matched to a gene: 6. The CDR3 is made up of 16 amino acids. The CDR3 sequence is CASSDPDRDRNQPQHF. In nucleotides, the CDR3 is TGTGCCAGCAGTGACCCAGACAGGGATCGCAATCAGCCCCAGCATTTT.

This clone was observed once. The chain has TRBV2 and TRBJ2-7; 15 nucleotides agree with TRBD2. The germline CDR1 and CDR2 sequences are SNHLY and FYNNEI. After removal of 9 bases from V and 4 bases from J, the junction contained 7 bases not matched to a gene. CDR3 size: 15 residues. The CDR3 loop reads CASLPGLAGGYEQYF. CDR3 nucleotides: TGTGCCAGTCTTCCGGGACTAGCGGGGGGTTACGAGCAGTACTTC. The full variable domain, rest sourced from reference TRBV2 and TRBJ2-7, is EPEVTQTPSHQVTQMGQEVILRCVPISNHLYFYWYRQILGQKVEFLVSFYNNEISEKSEIFDDQFSVERPDGSNFTLKIRSTKLEDSAMYFCASLPGLAGGYEQYFGPGTRLTVT.

The CDR3 spells CASTLAGGYNEQFF. The CDR3, as DNA: TGTGCCAGTACACTAGCGGGGGGATACAATGAGCAGTTCTTC. The chain recombines TRBV19 with TRBJ2-1, with 12 bases fitting TRBD2. Germline assignment: CDR1 LNHDA and CDR2 SQIVND (reference sequence). This CDR3 contains 14 residues. Trimming took 7 bases from V and 4 from J; bases not matched to a gene: 2.

In this sample, this clone turned up once. The chain is built from TRBV7-2 and TRBJ2-7; D is possibly TRBD1 (5 bases). The CDR3 contains 14 residues. V was shortened by 1 base and J by 6 bases, with 13 bases between the two germline ends. Germline V gives CDR1 SGHTA, CDR2 FQGNSA. In nucleotides, the CDR3 is TGTGCCAGCAGCTTAGGAAGGGGTAGCCGCGAGCAGTACTTC. Its translation is CASSLGRGSREQYF.

This chain connects TRBV7-9 to TRBJ2-1; 14 bases agree with TRBD2. The CDR3 is made up of 19 amino acids. Germline CDR1 is SEHNR and CDR2 is FQNEAQ (reference sequence). The V gene end was trimmed by 4 bases and the J gene end by 4 bases; junction bases not matched to a gene: 12. CDR3 sequence: CASSSLTSGGALSYNEQFF. CDR3 nucleotide sequence: TGTGCCAGCAGCTCCCTGACTAGCGGGGGGGCCCTGAGTTACAATGAGCAGTTCTTC.

A single count supports this clone. The J gene is TRBJ1-1, the V gene TRBV19; D gene ambiguous. This CDR3 contains 14 residues. CDR1 and CDR2 (germline): LNHDA, SQIVND (reference sequence). With 2 bases removed from V and 1 base from J, the gap between germline ends came to 8 bases. CDR3 bases: TGTGCCAGTAGTATAACCGCGGGGAACACTGAAGCTTTCTTT. It specifies CASSITAGNTEAFF.

V usage is TRBV2 and J usage is TRBJ2-4, with 8 nucleotides matching TRBD2. Germline trimming cut 6 bases from V and 0 bases from J; bases unmatched to any gene: 4. CDR1 and CDR2 (germline): SNHLY, FYNNEI. This CDR3 is 15 amino acids long. CDR3 sequence (DNA): TGTGCCAGCAGAGCGGGGGCAATAGCCAAAAACATTCAGTACTTC. It is translated as CASRAGAIAKNIQYF.

This clone was recorded only once. V is TRBV5-1 and J is TRBJ1-1; D may be TRBD1 (6 bases). The CDR3 runs 13 residues. Germline loops: CDR1 SGHRS, CDR2 YFSETQ. Between the trimmed V and J ends, which lost 0 bases and 4 bases, there was a span of 7 bases. CDR3 protein: CASSLGGGTEAFF. The CDR3 DNA reads as TGCGCCAGCAGCTTGGGAGGGGGCACTGAAGCTTTCTTT.

J is TRBJ1-2 and V is TRBV5-5; 7 bases align to TRBD1. This CDR3 comprises 17 residues. The V segment lost 4 bases and the J segment 2 bases; nucleotides outside the gene matches: 14. The germline V gene has CDR1 SGHKS and CDR2 YYEKEE (reference sequence). The CDR3 is CASSRSGGQGGNYGYTF. The CDR3 region has the DNA TGTGCCAGCAGCCGATCCGGGGGCCAGGGGGGAAACTATGGCTACACCTTC.

The chain uses TRBV5-1 and TRBJ2-3, with D possibly TRBD2 on 6 matching bases. Germline lookup yields CDR1 SGHRS and CDR2 YFSETQ. Trimming took off 3 bases at V and 5 bases at J, with 7 bases between the two ends. This CDR3 has 12 residues. CDR3 nucleotide sequence: TGCGCCAGCAGCTCCGGGGGAGATACGCAGTATTTT. Translated: CASSSGGDTQYF.

The chain links TRBV18 to TRBJ2-3; D is unclear. Germline CDR1 KGHSH, CDR2 LQKENI. Trimming took off 6 bases at V and 0 bases at J, with 4 bases between the two ends. This CDR3 has 12 residues. The CDR3 coding sequence is TGTGCCAGCTCCCCTAGCACAGATACGCAGTATTTT. This gives the protein CASSPSTDTQYF.

With respect to this clone: One end of the junction fails to match germline, which may point to a read error. In DNA form, the CDR3 reads TGTGCCAGCAGCCTAGCCCTGGGACTGCACCAAGAGACCCAGTACTTC. This translates into CASSLALGLHQETQYF. The V gene is TRBV7-2, the J gene TRBJ2-5; tentatively, D is TRBD2 (6 bases). CDR1 SGHTA and CDR2 FQGNSA come from the germline V gene. This CDR3 region has 16 residues. The complete variable domain, with remaining parts taken from reference TRBV7-2 and TRBJ2-5, reads GAGVSQSPSNKVTEKGKDVELRCDPISGHTALYWYRQSLGQGLEFLIYFQGNSAPDKSGLPSDRFSAERTGGSVSTLTIQRTQQEDSAVYLCASSLALGLHQETQYFGPGTRLLVL.

The chain joins TRBV12-5 to TRBJ1-5; weak D call: TRBD1 (6 bases). Germline lookup yields CDR1 LGHNT and CDR2 FRNRAP. Trimming took 2 bases from V and 0 from J, leaving 20 bases between them. The CDR3 length is 19 residues. CDR3 sequence (DNA): TGTGCTAGTGGTTTGCCCTTGCCGGGACAACACCATAGCAATCAGCCCCAGCATTTT. Translating gives CASGLPLPGQHHSNQPQHF.

The chain links TRBV19 to TRBJ1-1; unclear D gene. This CDR3 has 12 residues. The V end lost 3 bases, the J end lost 8 bases, and 10 bases lay between the germline ends. Looked up from germline, CDR1 is LNHDA and CDR2 is SQIVND (reference sequence). DNA of the CDR3: TGTGCCAGTAGTATCGGGAATATAGAAGCTTTCTTT. Translated: CASSIGNIEAFF.

The CDR3 coding sequence is TGTGCCAGCAGCAGGTCTAGCGGGGGGGCGCCCATCCAAGAGACCCAGTACTTC. This codes for CASSRSSGGAPIQETQYF. The V call is TRBV7-2, the J call TRBJ2-5, with 12 bases matching TRBD2. Germline CDR1 and CDR2: SGHTA and FQGNSA. The CDR3 consists of 18 residues. V lost 5 bases to trimming and J lost 1 base; unmatched junction nucleotides: 11. Combining the CDR3 with reference TRBV7-2 and TRBJ2-5 gives the whole variable domain GAGVSQSPSNKVTEKGKDVELRCDPISGHTALYWYRQSLGQGLEFLIYFQGNSAPDKSGLPSDRFSAERTGGSVSTLTIQRTQQEDSAVYLCASSRSSGGAPIQETQYFGPGTRLLVL.